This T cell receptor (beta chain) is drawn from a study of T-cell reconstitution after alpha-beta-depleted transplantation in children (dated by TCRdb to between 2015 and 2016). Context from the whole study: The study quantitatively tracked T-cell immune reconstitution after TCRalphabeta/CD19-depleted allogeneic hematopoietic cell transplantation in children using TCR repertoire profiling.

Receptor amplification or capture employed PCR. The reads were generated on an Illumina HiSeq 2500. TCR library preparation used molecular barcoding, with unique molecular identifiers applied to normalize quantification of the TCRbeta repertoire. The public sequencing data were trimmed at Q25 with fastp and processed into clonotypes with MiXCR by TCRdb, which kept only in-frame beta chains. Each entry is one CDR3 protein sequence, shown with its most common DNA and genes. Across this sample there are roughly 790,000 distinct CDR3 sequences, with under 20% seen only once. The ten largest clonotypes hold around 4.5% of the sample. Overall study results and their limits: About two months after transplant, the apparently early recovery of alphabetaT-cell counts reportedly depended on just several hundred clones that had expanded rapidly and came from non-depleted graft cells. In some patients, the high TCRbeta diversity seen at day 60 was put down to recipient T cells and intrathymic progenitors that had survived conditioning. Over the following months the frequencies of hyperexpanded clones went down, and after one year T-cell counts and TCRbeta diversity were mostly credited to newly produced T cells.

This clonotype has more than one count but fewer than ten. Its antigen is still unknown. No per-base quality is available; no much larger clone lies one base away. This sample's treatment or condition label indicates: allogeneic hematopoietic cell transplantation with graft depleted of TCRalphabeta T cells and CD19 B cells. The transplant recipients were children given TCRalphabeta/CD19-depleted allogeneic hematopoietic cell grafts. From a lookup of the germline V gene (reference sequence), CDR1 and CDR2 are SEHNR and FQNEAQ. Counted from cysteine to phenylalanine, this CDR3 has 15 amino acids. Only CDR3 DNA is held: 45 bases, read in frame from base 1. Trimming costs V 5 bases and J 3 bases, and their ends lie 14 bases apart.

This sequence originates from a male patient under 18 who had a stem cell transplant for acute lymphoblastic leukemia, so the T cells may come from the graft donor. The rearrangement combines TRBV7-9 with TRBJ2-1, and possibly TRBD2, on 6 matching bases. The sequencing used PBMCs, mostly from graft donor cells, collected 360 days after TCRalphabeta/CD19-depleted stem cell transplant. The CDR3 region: CASSLSSDLYNEQFF. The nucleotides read TGTGCCAGCAGCCTCTCTAGCGACCTCTACAATGAGCAGTTCTTC.